The 24 T cell receptor beta chains given below trace back to one sample, sequenced in a study of early T cells in non-severe SARS-CoV-2 infection. Each CDR3 protein is one row after TCRdb ran MiXCR on the 5' RACE reads. The table shows roughly 40,000 distinct CDR3 sequences, with roughly 5% occurring only once. The sequencing sample was made of whole blood. The source is an adult who was a healthcare worker with PCR-confirmed SARS-CoV-2 infection or an uninfected control (not recorded which).

This clonotype was seen at least ten times. The genes are TRBV3-1 and TRBJ1-6; D not certain. Germline V gene sequence: CDR1 LGHDT, CDR2 YNNKEL (reference sequence). The ends were cut back, 4 bases at V and 5 bases at J, with 9 bases in the middle. The CDR3 extends over 14 amino acids. In nucleotides, the CDR3 is TGTGCCAGCAGCCGGACGGACGATAATTCACCCCTCCACTTT. Protein product: CASSRTDDNSPLHF.

This rearrangement joins TRBV28 to TRBJ2-5, with D possibly matching TRBD2 (6 bases). Germline V gene data show CDR1 as MDHEN and CDR2 as SYDVKM. The CDR3 is 14 amino acids. V lost 3 bases, J lost 4 bases, and 12 bases lay in between. The CDR3 loop reads CASSFREKGETQYF. The CDR3 region has the DNA TGTGCCAGCAGTTTTCGGGAGAAAGGAGAGACCCAGTACTTC.

This clonotype was counted only a few times. This chain links TRBV12-3 or TRBV12-4 with TRBJ1-6; 8 bases map to TRBD1. The CDR3 totals 16 residues. J was trimmed by 7 bases and V by 4 bases; bases with no gene match: 9. Here the CDR3 DNA reads TGTGCCAGCAGTTCCCGTCAGGGGGCCGGGAATTCACCCCTCCACTTT. Its protein is CASSSRQGAGNSPLHF.

The chain has TRBV12-3 or TRBV12-4 and TRBJ2-1; D remains unclear. The CDR3 has 11 amino acids. Trimming pared 3 bases from V and 8 bases from J, leaving 5 bases between. CDR3 in amino acids: CASSLGYEQFF. CDR3 DNA: TGTGCCAGCAGTTTGGGATATGAGCAGTTCTTC.

A few counts support this clonotype. The genes are TRBV4-1 and TRBJ2-3; D may correspond to TRBD1 or TRBD2 (5 bases each). V lost 8 bases and J 0 bases, leaving 12 bases between the germline ends. This CDR3 comprises 14 residues. Germline assignment: CDR1 MGHRA and CDR2 YSYEKL. Written as DNA, the CDR3 is TGCGCCAGCCGCCGGGGACCTAGCACAGATACGCAGTATTTT. Its protein is CASRRGPSTDTQYF.

This clonotype came up many times. The chain recombines TRBV20-1 with TRBJ1-1, with 7 bases identical to TRBD1. V lost 5 bases, J lost 8 bases, and 5 bases stayed unmatched. CDR1 is DFQATT, CDR2 SNEGSKA, per germline (reference sequence). There are 11 residues in the CDR3. The CDR3 loop reads CSAYRDREAFF. CDR3 in DNA: TGCAGTGCTTACCGGGACAGAGAAGCTTTCTTT.

This clonotype was found many times. V and J are TRBV5-1 and TRBJ1-4; 7 nucleotides match TRBD1. The CDR3 is made up of 13 amino acids. Germline V gene lookup returns CDR1 SGHRS and CDR2 YFSETQ. V lost 4 bases to trimming and J lost 5 bases; unmatched junction nucleotides: 2. CDR3 region: CASSEGQNEKLFF. DNA of the CDR3: TGCGCCAGCAGCGAGGGACAGAATGAAAAACTGTTTTTT.

This clonotype appeared many times. The V call is TRBV25-1, the J call TRBJ2-7, with D possibly being TRBD1 (6 bases). Germline V gene sequence: CDR1 MGHDK, CDR2 SYGVNS. Trimming took off 3 bases at V and 2 bases at J, with 11 bases between the two ends. The CDR3 contains 14 residues. The CDR3 is CASSDQGQTYEQYF. DNA for the CDR3: TGTGCCAGCAGTGACCAAGGACAGACCTACGAGCAGTACTTC.

This clonotype has just a few counts. The chain couples TRBV3-1 to TRBJ2-3; TRBD1 matches at 8 bases. CDR1 and CDR2 (germline): LGHDT, YNNKEL (reference sequence). There are 13 residues in the CDR3. The J segment lost 10 bases and the V segment lost 1 base, leaving 4 bases of the junction unmatched. This CDR3 reads CASSQATGGAQYF. The CDR3 nucleotides are TGTGCCAGCAGCCAAGCTACAGGGGGAGCGCAGTATTTT.

V gene TRBV21-1 combines with J gene TRBJ2-5. TRBV21-1 corresponds to a pseudogene. The CDR3 consists of 14 residues. CDR3 coding DNA: TGTGCCAGCACCCAAACTAACAGCCAAGAGACCCAGTACTTC. It is translated as CASTQTNSQETQYF.

This clonotype was recorded at least ten times. The chain uses TRBV28 and TRBJ1-1; TRBD1 agrees at 7 bases. Germline values: CDR1 MDHEN, CDR2 SYDVKM. This CDR3 is 16 amino acids long. V shed 7 bases, J shed 1 base, and the junction held 12 bases outside the gene matches. The CDR3 nucleotides read TGTGCCAGCACTCAAGGGGGCGGGGCACCGAACACTGAAGCTTTCTTT. Protein product: CASTQGGGAPNTEAFF.

This clonotype was found many times. The V call is TRBV4-1, the J call TRBJ1-1, with a weak D call TRBD1 (5 bases). V dropped 1 base and J dropped 0 bases, with 9 bases sitting between them. CDR3 length: 15 amino acids. Germline V gene sequence: CDR1 MGHRA, CDR2 YSYEKL. CDR3 loop: CASSQAGYLNTEAFF. The CDR3 region has the DNA TGCGCCAGCAGCCAAGCAGGGTACCTGAACACTGAAGCTTTCTTT.

There are many counts of this clonotype. The J gene is TRBJ2-1, the V gene TRBV5-1; 8 bases line up with TRBD2. This CDR3 spans 15 amino acids. The J segment lost 4 bases and the V segment lost 0 bases, leaving 3 bases of the junction unmatched. Germline V gives CDR1 SGHRS, CDR2 YFSETQ. Here the CDR3 DNA reads TGCGCCAGCAGCTTGGCACTAGCGGATTACAATGAGCAGTTCTTC. Protein sequence: CASSLALADYNEQFF.

In its sample, this clonotype was seen many times. The chain uses TRBV20-1 and TRBJ1-2; D gene unclear. This CDR3 has 11 amino acids. With 3 bases removed from V and 10 bases from J, the gap between germline ends came to 12 bases. Per germline, CDR1 DFQATT and CDR2 SNEGSKA (reference sequence). CDR3 coding DNA: TGCAGTGCTAGTTATAGTCCGCACTACACCTTC. Its protein product is CSASYSPHYTF.

This clonotype was found many times. The rearrangement uses TRBV6-6 and TRBJ2-1; D is uncertain. This CDR3 has 14 residues. V was pared by 6 bases and J by 7 bases, with 16 bases between. The germline V gene encodes CDR1 MNHNY and CDR2 SVGAGI (reference sequence). CDR3 in amino acids: CASRIGYSYNEQFF. In DNA, the CDR3 is TGTGCCAGCAGGATTGGGTACAGCTATAATGAGCAGTTCTTC.

The genes are TRBV12-3 or TRBV12-4 and TRBJ2-1; D remains ambiguous. CDR3 length: 13 amino acids. V was pared by 8 bases and J by 8 bases, with 16 bases between. The CDR3 loop is CASRQRTDDEQFF. The CDR3 region has the DNA TGTGCCAGCCGGCAAAGAACAGACGATGAGCAGTTCTTC.

There are many counts of this clonotype. V gene TRBV29-1 combines with J gene TRBJ1-4, with D possibly matching TRBD1 (5 bases). Germline V CDR1 and CDR2: SQVTM, ANQGSEA. V was cut by 6 bases and J by 0 bases, with 8 bases left in between. This CDR3 has 13 amino acids. This chain's CDR3 is CSVGVATNEKLFF. The DNA for the CDR3 is TGCAGCGTGGGGGTAGCAACTAATGAAAAACTGTTTTTT.

The sample holds many counts of this clonotype. The rearrangement uses TRBV11-2 and TRBJ1-3; D unclear. Trimming left V 0 bases short and J 0 bases short, with 9 bases between. This CDR3 spans 16 amino acids. The germline V gene has CDR1 SGHAT and CDR2 FQNNGV. The CDR3 reads CASSLEFGVSGNTIYF. In nucleotides, the CDR3 is TGTGCCAGCAGCTTAGAGTTCGGTGTCTCTGGAAACACCATATATTTT. The full variable domain, in which reference TRBV11-2 and TRBJ1-3 provide the parts outside the CDR3, is EAGVAQSPRYKIIEKRQSVAFWCNPISGHATLYWYQQILGQGPKLLIQFQNNGVVDDSQLPKDRFSAERLKGVDSTLKIQPAKLEDSAVYLCASSLEFGVSGNTIYFGEGSWLTVV.

The table lists this clonotype with many counts. The chain couples TRBV11-2 to TRBJ2-4, with no clear D. The CDR3 loop spans 12 amino acids. Germline lookup yields CDR1 SGHAT and CDR2 FQNNGV. V lost 0 bases and J 10 bases, leaving 7 bases between the germline ends. This CDR3 reads CASSLEVGIQYF. The DNA of the CDR3 is TGTGCCAGCAGCTTAGAAGTGGGGATTCAGTACTTC.

This clonotype has ten or more counts. The chain uses TRBV20-1 and TRBJ2-3, with unresolved D. The CDR3 runs 13 residues. The germline V gene has CDR1 DFQATT and CDR2 SNEGSKA (reference sequence). V lost 4 bases and J 2 bases, leaving 10 bases between the germline ends. CDR3 nucleotides: TGCAGTGCTATTCTGGGATCCACAGATACGCAGTATTTT. This sequence encodes CSAILGSTDTQYF.

This clonotype occurred many times. The CDR3 is CASSPGRNEAFF. CDR3 nucleotide sequence: TGTGCCAGCAGCCCCGGTCGAAATGAAGCTTTCTTT. This sequence joins TRBV7-9 and TRBJ1-1; D gene unclear. V was trimmed by 5 bases and J by 7 bases, leaving 11 bases between them. The CDR3 length is 12 residues. The germline V gene has CDR1 SEHNR and CDR2 FQNEAQ (reference sequence).

The chain couples TRBV7-2 to TRBJ1-3; D is possibly TRBD1 (5 bases). CDR3 size: 16 residues. Germline CDR1 reads SGHTA; CDR2 reads FQGNSA. Trimming cost V 0 bases and J 2 bases, with 11 bases left between them. The CDR3 DNA reads TGTGCCAGCAGCTTAGCTGGCAGGGCGGCTGGAAACACCATATATTTT. Its protein is CASSLAGRAAGNTIYF.

Many counts were recorded for this clonotype. This chain uses TRBV4-2 with TRBJ2-1; D is perhaps TRBD2 (5 bases). Germline V gene lookup returns CDR1 LGHNA and CDR2 YNFKEQ. The CDR3 length is 16 residues. Trimming pared 1 base from V and 2 bases from J, leaving 12 bases between. CDR3 nucleotides: TGTGCCAGCAGCCAAGCTAGCCGTTCCACCTACAATGAGCAGTTCTTC. Amino acid sequence: CASSQASRSTYNEQFF.

This clonotype is medium-sized within its sample. The genes are TRBV4-3 and TRBJ1-4; D uncertain. The V end was cut by 5 bases, the J end by 7 bases, with 14 bases between. The germline V gene has CDR1 LGHNA and CDR2 YSLEER. The length of the CDR3 is 14 residues. The CDR3: CASSREISSEKLFF. CDR3 sequence (DNA): TGCGCCAGCAGCAGGGAGATATCGAGTGAAAAACTGTTTTTT.